The clone carrying this TCR beta chain was counted ten times or more. The data belong to a study of spatial heterogeneity in lung cancer. The wider study: Detection of beta-chain sequences consistently exceeded that of alpha-chain sequences. The average count in raw reads for each unique TCR and UMI combination exceeded nine appearances.

Time point described: sample taken at primary tumor resection. The library protocol tagged each TCR cDNA with a unique molecular identifier. TCRdb recomputed calls from the 5' RACE reads with MiXCR, one row per CDR3 protein. The sample consists of tens of thousands of distinct CDR3 sequences, 6.3% of them appearing once. Looked up from germline, CDR1 is MDHEN and CDR2 is SYDVKM. V was shortened by 5 bases and J by 2 bases, with 15 bases between the two germline ends. This CDR3 spans 15 amino acids. The V gene is TRBV28, the J gene TRBJ1-2; D gene uncertain. Material: PBMCs, obtained at surgery. The TCR originated in a female donor with early-stage non-small cell lung cancer. CDR3: CASSLNLGINYGYTF. The DNA of the CDR3 is TGTGCCAGCAGTCTTAATCTGGGGATCAACTATGGCTACACCTTC.